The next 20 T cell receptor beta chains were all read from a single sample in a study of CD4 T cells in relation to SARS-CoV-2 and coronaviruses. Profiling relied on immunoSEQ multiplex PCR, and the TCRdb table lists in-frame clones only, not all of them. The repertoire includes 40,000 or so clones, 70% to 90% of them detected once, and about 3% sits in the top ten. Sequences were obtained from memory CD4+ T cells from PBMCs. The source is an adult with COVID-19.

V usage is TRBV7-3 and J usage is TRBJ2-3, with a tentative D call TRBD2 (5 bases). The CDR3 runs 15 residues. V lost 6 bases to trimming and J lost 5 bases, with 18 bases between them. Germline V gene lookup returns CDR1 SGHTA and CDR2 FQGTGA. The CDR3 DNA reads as TGTGCCAGCAGTCAAGCAGGCCTAGGGAGAGATACGCAGTATTTT. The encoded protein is CASSQAGLGRDTQYF.

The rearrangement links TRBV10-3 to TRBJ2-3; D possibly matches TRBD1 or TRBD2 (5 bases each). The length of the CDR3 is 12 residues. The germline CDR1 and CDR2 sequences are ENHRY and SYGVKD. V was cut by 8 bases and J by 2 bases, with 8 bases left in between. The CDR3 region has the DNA TGTGCCATCCGGGACCTCACAGATACGCAGTATTTT. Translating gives CAIRDLTDTQYF.

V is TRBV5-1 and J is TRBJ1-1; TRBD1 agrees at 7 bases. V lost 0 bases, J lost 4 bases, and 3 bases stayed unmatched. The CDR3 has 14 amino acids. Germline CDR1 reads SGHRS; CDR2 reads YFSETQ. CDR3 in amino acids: CASSLAAGGTEAFF. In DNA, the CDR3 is TGCGCCAGCAGCTTGGCCGCAGGGGGCACTGAAGCTTTCTTT.

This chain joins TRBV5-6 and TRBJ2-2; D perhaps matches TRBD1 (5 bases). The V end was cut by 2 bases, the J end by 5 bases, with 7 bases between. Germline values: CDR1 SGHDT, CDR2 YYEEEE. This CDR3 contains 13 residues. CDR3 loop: CASSFRVTGELFF. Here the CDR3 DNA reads TGTGCCAGCAGCTTCAGGGTTACCGGGGAGCTGTTTTTT. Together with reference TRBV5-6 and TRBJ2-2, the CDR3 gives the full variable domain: DAGVTQSPTHLIKTRGQQVTLRCSPKSGHDTVSWYQQALGQGPQFIFQYYEEEERQRGNFPDRFSGHQFPNYSSELNVNALLLGDSALYLCASSFRVTGELFFGEGSRLTVL.

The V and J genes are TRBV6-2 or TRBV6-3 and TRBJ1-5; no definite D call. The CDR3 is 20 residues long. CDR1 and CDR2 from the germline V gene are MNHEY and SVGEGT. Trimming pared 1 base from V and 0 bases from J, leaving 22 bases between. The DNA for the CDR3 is TGTGCCAGCAGTTACTTCCCCCGACATGCCGGCACATATAGCAATCAGCCCCAGCATTTT. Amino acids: CASSYFPRHAGTYSNQPQHF.

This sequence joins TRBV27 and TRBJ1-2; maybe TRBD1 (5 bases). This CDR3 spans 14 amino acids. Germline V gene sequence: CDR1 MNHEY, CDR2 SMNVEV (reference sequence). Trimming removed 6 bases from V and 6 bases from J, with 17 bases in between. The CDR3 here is CASSRQDRFDGYTF. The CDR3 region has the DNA TGTGCCAGCAGCCGCCAAGACAGATTTGATGGCTACACCTTC.

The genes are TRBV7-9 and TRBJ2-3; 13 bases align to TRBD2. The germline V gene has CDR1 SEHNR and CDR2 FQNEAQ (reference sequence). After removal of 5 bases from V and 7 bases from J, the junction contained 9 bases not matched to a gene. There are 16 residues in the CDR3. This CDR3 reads CASSPGLAGALYTQYF. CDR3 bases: TGTGCCAGCAGCCCCGGACTAGCGGGAGCGTTATATACGCAGTATTTT.

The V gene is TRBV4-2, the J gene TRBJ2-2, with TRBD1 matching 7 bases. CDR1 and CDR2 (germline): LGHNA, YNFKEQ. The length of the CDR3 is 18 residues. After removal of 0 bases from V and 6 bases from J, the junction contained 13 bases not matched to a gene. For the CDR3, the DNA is TGTGCCAGCAGCCAAGACCTGGCCCTACAGGGGACGGCCGGGGAGCTGTTTTTT. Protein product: CASSQDLALQGTAGELFF.

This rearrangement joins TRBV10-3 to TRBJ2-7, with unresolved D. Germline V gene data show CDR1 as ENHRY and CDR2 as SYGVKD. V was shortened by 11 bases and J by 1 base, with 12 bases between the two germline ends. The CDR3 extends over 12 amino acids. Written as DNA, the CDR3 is TGTGCCGTCAAAGGGTCTTCCTACGAGCAGTACTTC. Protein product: CAVKGSSYEQYF.

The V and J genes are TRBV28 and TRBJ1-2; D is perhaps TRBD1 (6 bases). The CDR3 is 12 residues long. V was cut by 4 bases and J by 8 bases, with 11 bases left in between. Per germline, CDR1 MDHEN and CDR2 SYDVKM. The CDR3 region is CASSYQGYGYTF. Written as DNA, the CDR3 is TGTGCCAGCAGTTACCAGGGGTACGGCTACACCTTC.

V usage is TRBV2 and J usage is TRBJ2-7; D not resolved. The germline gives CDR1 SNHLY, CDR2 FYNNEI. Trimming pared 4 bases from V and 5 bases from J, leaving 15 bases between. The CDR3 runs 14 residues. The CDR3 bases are TGTGCCAGCAGTGCTAGGCAATCTAGGAACGAGCAGTACTTC. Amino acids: CASSARQSRNEQYF. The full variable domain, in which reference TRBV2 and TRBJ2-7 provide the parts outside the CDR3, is EPEVTQTPSHQVTQMGQEVILRCVPISNHLYFYWYRQILGQKVEFLVSFYNNEISEKSEIFDDQFSVERPDGSNFTLKIRSTKLEDSAMYFCASSARQSRNEQYFGPGTRLTVT.

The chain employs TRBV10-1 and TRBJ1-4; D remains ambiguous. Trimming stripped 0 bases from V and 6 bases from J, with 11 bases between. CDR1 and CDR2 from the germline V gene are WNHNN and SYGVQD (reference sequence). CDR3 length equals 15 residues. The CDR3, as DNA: TGCGCCAGCAGTGAGTCGGGGTCAGTTGATGAAAAACTGTTTTTT. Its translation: CASSESGSVDEKLFF.

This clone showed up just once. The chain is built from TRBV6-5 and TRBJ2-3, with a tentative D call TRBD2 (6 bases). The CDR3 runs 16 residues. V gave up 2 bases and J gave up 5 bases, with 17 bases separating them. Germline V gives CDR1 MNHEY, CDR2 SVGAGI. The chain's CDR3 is CASSYGRRGRQDTQYF. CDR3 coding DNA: TGTGCCAGCAGTTACGGTCGGAGGGGTCGCCAAGATACGCAGTATTTT.

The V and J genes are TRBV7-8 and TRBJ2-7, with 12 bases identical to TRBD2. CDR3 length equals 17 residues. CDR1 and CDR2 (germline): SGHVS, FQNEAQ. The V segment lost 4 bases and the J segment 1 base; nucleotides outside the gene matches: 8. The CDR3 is CASSSRRLAGVSYEQYF. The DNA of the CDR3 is TGTGCCAGCAGCTCCCGAAGACTAGCGGGAGTATCCTACGAGCAGTACTTC.

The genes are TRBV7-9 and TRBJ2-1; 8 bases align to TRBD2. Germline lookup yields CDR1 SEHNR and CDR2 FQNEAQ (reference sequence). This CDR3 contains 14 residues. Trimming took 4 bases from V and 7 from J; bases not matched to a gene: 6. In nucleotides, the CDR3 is TGTGCCAGCAGCTCAAGCGGGAGCGGGAATGAGCAGTTCTTC. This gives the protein CASSSSGSGNEQFF.

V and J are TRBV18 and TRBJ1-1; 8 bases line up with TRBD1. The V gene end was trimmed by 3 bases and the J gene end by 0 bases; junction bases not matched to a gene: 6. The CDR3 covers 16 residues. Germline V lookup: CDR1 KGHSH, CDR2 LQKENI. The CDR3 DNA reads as TGTGCCAGCTCACCCCCAGGGGGCCTCATGAACACTGAAGCTTTCTTT. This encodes CASSPPGGLMNTEAFF. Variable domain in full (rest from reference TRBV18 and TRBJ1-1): NAGVMQNPRHLVRRRGQEARLRCSPMKGHSHVYWYRQLPEEGLKFMVYLQKENIIDESGMPKERFSAEFPKEGPSILRIQQVVRGDSAAYFCASSPPGGLMNTEAFFGQGTRLTVV.

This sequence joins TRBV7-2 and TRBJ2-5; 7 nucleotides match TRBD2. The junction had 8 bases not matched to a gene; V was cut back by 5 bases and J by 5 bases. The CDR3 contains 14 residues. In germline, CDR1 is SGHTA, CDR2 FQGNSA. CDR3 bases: TGTGCCAGCAGCCGGGGGGATCGCTGGGAGACCCAGTACTTC. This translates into CASSRGDRWETQYF.

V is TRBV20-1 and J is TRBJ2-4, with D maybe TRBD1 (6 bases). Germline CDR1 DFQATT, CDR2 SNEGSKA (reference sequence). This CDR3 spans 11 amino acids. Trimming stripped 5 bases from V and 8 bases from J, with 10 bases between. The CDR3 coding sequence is TGCAGTGCTGGACAGTTCGACATTCAGTACTTC. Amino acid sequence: CSAGQFDIQYF.

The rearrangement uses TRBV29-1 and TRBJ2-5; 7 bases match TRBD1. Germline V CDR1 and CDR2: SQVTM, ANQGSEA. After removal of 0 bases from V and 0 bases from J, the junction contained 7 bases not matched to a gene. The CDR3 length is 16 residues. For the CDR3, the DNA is TGCAGCGTTGAAGATAAGGGGGCATTGTACCAAGAGACCCAGTACTTC. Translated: CSVEDKGALYQETQYF.

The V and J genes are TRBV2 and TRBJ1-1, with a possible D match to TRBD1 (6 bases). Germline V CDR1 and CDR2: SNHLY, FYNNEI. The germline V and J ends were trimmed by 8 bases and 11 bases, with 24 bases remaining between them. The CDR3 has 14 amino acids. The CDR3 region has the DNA TGTGCCAGCGCCTTTGAAGGACAGTCCGGGAGGGCTTTCTTT. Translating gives CASAFEGQSGRAFF.